Described below is a single T cell receptor (beta chain) sequence and its context. The antigen is unknown. 5'RACE primed at constant segments yielded TCR alpha and TCR beta cDNA libraries bearing sample barcodes and UMIs. Via MiXCR, TCRdb re-called the 5' RACE reads, giving one row per CDR3 protein. The table includes 250,000 to 350,000 distinct CDR3 sequences, around 16% detected once. This CDR3 comprises 18 residues. This sample stems from a study of T-cell memory formation after mild COVID-19. Overall study findings and caveats: There was a balanced CD4/CD8 profile in clones contracting day 15 to 85, and later expanders leaned CD4+. CD4+ contracting clones were found mainly in CM and EM, and CD8+ ones in EMRA.

The chain uses TRBV12-2 and TRBJ2-7; TRBD1, the table's D call, was not compared with the DNA. TRBV12-2 is a known pseudogene. Sample: PBMCs or a T cell subset sorted from them (not recorded which). This receptor was obtained from a young man who had mild COVID-19 (a few samples of this study predate the infection). Cell type and time point are not known. The CDR3 DNA reads TGTGCAAGTCGCTTAGCGCGGGCTTCCCGGGATATATCCTACGAGCAGTACTTC. Its protein is CASRLARASRDISYEQYF.